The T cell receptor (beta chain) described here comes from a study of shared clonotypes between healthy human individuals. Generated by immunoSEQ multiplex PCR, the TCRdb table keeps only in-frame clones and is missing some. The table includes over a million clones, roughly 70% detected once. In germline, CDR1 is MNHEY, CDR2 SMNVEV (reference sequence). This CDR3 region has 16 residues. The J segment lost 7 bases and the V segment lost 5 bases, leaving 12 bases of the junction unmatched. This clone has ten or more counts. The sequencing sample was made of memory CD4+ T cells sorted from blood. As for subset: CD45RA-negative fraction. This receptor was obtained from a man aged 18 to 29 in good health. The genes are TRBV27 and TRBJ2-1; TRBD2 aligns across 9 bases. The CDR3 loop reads CASSKSSSGSGNEQFF. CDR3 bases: TGTGCCAGCAGTAAAAGCAGTAGCGGGAGTGGGAATGAGCAGTTCTTC.